The T cell receptor beta chain described here comes from a study of patients and donors after allogeneic stem cell transplantation. Germline CDR1 and CDR2: SGHRS and YFSETQ. J lost 6 bases, V lost 2 bases, and 10 bases had no gene match. The CDR3 totals 15 residues. TCRdb re-analysed the RT-PCR reads in MiXCR, keeping a single row per CDR3 protein. The profile shows 410,000 or so distinct CDR3 sequences, more than 15% of them singletons. Specimen: blood, either unsorted or a sorted T cell fraction (not recorded which). The chain recombines TRBV5-1 with TRBJ2-7, with 8 bases aligning to TRBD2. The sequence came from a human donor who was either an allogeneic HSCT recipient or a stem cell or donor lymphocyte infusion donor (not recorded which). It is not recorded whose cells these are; they may come from a transplant donor. The CDR3 reads CASSFTSGARGEQYF. CDR3 in DNA: TGCGCCAGCAGCTTCACTAGCGGTGCACGGGGCGAGCAGTACTTC.